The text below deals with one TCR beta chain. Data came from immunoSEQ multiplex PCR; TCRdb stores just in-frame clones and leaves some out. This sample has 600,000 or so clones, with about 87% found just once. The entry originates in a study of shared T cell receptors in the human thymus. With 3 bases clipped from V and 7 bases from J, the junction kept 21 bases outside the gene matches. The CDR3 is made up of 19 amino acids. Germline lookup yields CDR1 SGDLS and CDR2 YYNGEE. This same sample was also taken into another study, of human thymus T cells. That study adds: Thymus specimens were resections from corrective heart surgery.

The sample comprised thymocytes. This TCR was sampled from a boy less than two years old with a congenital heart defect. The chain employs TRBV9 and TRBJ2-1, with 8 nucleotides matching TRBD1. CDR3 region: CASSGPRDRSRGLWNEQFF. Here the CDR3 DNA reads TGTGCCAGCAGCGGACCCCGGGACAGGTCCAGAGGATTATGGAATGAGCAGTTCTTC.